This T cell receptor (beta chain) was identified during a study of CD4+ T cells in melanoma. In regard to this clone: As yet, its antigen is unknown.

Generated by immunoSEQ multiplex PCR, the TCRdb table keeps only in-frame clones and is missing some. Among roughly 110,000 clones listed, roughly 90% were seen once. General study results and limits: A reported correlation linked neoantigen-specific CD4+ T cells to CD8+, macrophage and B cell function. Neoantigen-specific CD4+ T cells in melanoma reportedly had diverse differentiation states.

This CDR3 region has 13 residues. V trimming: 5 bases; J trimming: 4 bases; junction bases outside the gene matches: 5. Germline values: CDR1 SGHRS, CDR2 YFSETQ. Sequenced sample: peripheral blood. This TCR came from a human donor with melanoma. V and J are TRBV5-1 and TRBJ2-5; 7 positions agree with TRBD1. The DNA for the CDR3 is TGCGCCAGCAGGGGCCAGGGGGTAGAGACCCAGTACTTC. Translated, it gives CASRGQGVETQYF.